This TCR beta chain was sequenced for a study of Ad26.COV2.S vaccination and SARS-CoV-2 variants. Study findings and constraints: Researchers cautioned that TCR breadth and depth analyses may have underestimated total T cell responses. It was found that vaccine and placebo recipients had similar non-spike TCR breadth.

Treatment given: approximately 18 received Ad26.COV2.S at low or high dose, single or two shots; about 5 received placebo; per-sample allocation not given. Sampling was done on day 63 after the first vaccine or placebo injection. This person who donated was an adult of 18-55 years in Boston. As regards this clone: Its antigen is not identified.

The CDR3 length is 12 residues. CDR1 is LGHDT, CDR2 YNNKEL, per germline (reference sequence). V was trimmed by 0 bases and J by 6 bases, leaving 6 bases between them. Libraries were prepared by immunoSEQ multiplex PCR; TCRdb keeps only in-frame clonotypes and omits some of them. The table shows 380,000 or so clones, with 83% occurring only once. The chain couples TRBV3-1 (or the pseudogene TRBV3-2) to TRBJ2-7, with no clear D. The starting material was peripheral blood, obtained in a trial of Ad26.COV2.S vaccine versus placebo. This TCR came from a person between 18 and 59 years old who received the Ad26.COV2.S COVID-19 vaccine or a placebo. The CDR3 coding sequence is TGTGCCAGCAGCCAAGATCGGCGCGAGCAGTACTTC. Its translation is CASSQDRREQYF.